This section outlines one T cell receptor beta chain sequence together with its context. V lost 4 bases and J 5 bases, leaving 16 bases between the germline ends. Germline loops: CDR1 KGHDR, CDR2 SFDVKD. The CDR3 runs 15 residues. This sample was taken from a study of blood T cell repertoires in COVID-19. The overall study: Samples came from the United States, Italy and Spain, spanning acute and convalescent COVID-19. T cells, B-cell-depleted T cells, or PBMCs supplied cDNA or gDNA.

Original analysis: Estimation of nucleated cell counts was performed using reference gene primer amplification. TCRdb keeps only in-frame clones here, not all; method: immunoSEQ multiplex PCR. Clonal size and the V and J genes are those of that table, whereas D and trimming came from the DNA. The repertoire holds around 68,000 clones, around four fifths seen once, with about 10% in the top ten. The V and J genes are TRBV24-1 and TRBJ2-5; D perhaps matches TRBD2 (5 bases). This clonotype was obtained from a woman in her fifties or sixties with acute or convalescent COVID-19. The material sequenced was peripheral blood. As DNA, the CDR3 is TGTGCCACCAGTGAGGCTACGGGGAACGGGGAGACCCAGTACTTC. Residues: CATSEATGNGETQYF.